These 17 T cell receptor beta chains were sequenced from one sample in a study of cytomegalovirus exposure and HLA in healthy donors. The PCR used 60 Vbeta and 13 Jbeta primers. TCRdb's copy holds only in-frame clones and misses some; the assay was immunoSEQ multiplex PCR. The data show about 150,000 clones, roughly 72% seen once. The sequenced sample consisted of PBMCs. Receptor source: a man aged 25-45 years in good health and CMV-seronegative.

This sequence joins TRBV28 and TRBJ2-2, with D tentatively TRBD2 (6 bases). The CDR3 is made up of 15 amino acids. Trimming left V 6 bases short and J 4 bases short, with 15 bases between. Germline lookup yields CDR1 MDHEN and CDR2 SYDVKM. The CDR3 sequence is CASSQPLGGTGELFF. The DNA of the CDR3 is TGTGCCAGCAGCCAACCCCTCGGGGGCACCGGGGAGCTGTTTTTT.

This rearrangement joins TRBV14 to TRBJ2-5, with 8 bases lining up with TRBD1. This CDR3 is 18 amino acids long. V gave up 1 base and J gave up 0 bases; unmatched junction bases: 10. Germline lookup yields CDR1 SGHDN and CDR2 FVKESK. DNA of the CDR3: TGTGCCAGCAGCCAAGTAGGCGGGACAGGAGCCTACCAAGAGACCCAGTACTTC. Its protein is CASSQVGGTGAYQETQYF.

This clone appeared a few times. The V and J genes are TRBV11-3 and TRBJ2-7, with D perhaps matching TRBD1 (7 bases). In germline, CDR1 is SGHNT, CDR2 YENEEA. The CDR3 spans 15 residues. The ends were cut back, 5 bases at V and 3 bases at J, with 17 bases in the middle. The CDR3 DNA reads as TGTGCCAGCAGCCTAGGGGGCGGAGGGGTCTACGAGCAGTACTTC. Amino acids: CASSLGGGGVYEQYF.

CDR3 in DNA: TGTGCCAGTCGACAGGGTGGGAACACCATATATTTT. As protein: CASRQGGNTIYF. V is TRBV6-1 and J is TRBJ1-3; 7 positions match TRBD1. The CDR3 has 12 residues. J gave up 7 bases and V 9 bases, and 6 bases lay outside the gene matches. Germline values: CDR1 MNHNS, CDR2 SASEGT.

This clone showed up just once. V and J are TRBV7-8 and TRBJ2-6; D is uncertain. Germline V gives CDR1 SGHVS, CDR2 FQNEAQ. V was cut by 6 bases and J by 0 bases, with 15 bases left in between. The CDR3 has 17 residues. The CDR3 sequence is CASRVALWHSGANVLTF. CDR3 bases: TGTGCCAGCAGAGTAGCACTTTGGCACTCTGGGGCCAACGTCCTGACTTTC.

This clone showed up just once. The V gene is TRBV4-2, the J gene TRBJ2-5; perhaps TRBD2 as D (6 bases). The CDR3 totals 15 residues. Per the germline V gene, CDR1 is LGHNA and CDR2 is YNFKEQ. The germline V and J ends were trimmed by 0 bases and 2 bases, with 10 bases remaining between them. The CDR3, as DNA: TGTGCCAGCAGCCAAGATCGGGGGACGCAAGAGACCCAGTACTTC. Amino acids: CASSQDRGTQETQYF.

The chain combines TRBV27 with TRBJ1-2; TRBD1 aligns across 7 bases. The CDR3 has 16 amino acids. Trimming at V came to 5 bases and at J to 4 bases, leaving 13 bases not matched to a gene. The germline gives CDR1 MNHEY, CDR2 SMNVEV (reference sequence). CDR3 nucleotides: TGTGCCAGCAGTCCACTCGACAGGGTTCGCGGCTATGGCTACACCTTC. Protein: CASSPLDRVRGYGYTF.

The gene calls are TRBV5-1 and TRBJ2-3, with D possibly matching TRBD1 (5 bases). Germline V gene sequence: CDR1 SGHRS, CDR2 YFSETQ. V lost 1 base and J 0 bases, leaving 12 bases between the germline ends. The CDR3 is 16 amino acids. The CDR3 DNA follows: TGCGCCAGCAGCTTGAGGGGTTTCCATAGCACAGATACGCAGTATTTT. Its translation: CASSLRGFHSTDTQYF.

The chain is built from TRBV7-6 and TRBJ2-2, with a tentative D call TRBD1 (6 bases). The germline V gene encodes CDR1 SGHVS and CDR2 FNYEAQ. V shed 3 bases and J shed 7 bases, with 12 bases lying between them. The CDR3 extends over 14 amino acids. The CDR3 region has the DNA TGTGCCAGCAGCTTCGACAGGCCGGGCGGGGAGCTGTTTTTT. This gives the protein CASSFDRPGGELFF.

The chain links TRBV19 to TRBJ2-5; 11 bases map to TRBD2. CDR1 and CDR2 (germline): LNHDA, SQIVND (reference sequence). The CDR3 spans 15 residues. V lost 5 bases, J lost 2 bases, and 4 bases stayed unmatched. For the CDR3, the DNA is TGTGCCAGTAGTCGCAGACTAGCGGGGCAAGAGACCCAGTACTTC. This encodes CASSRRLAGQETQYF.

V is TRBV9 and J is TRBJ1-1; unclear D gene. Germline V gives CDR1 SGDLS, CDR2 YYNGEE. Trimming shortened V by 6 bases and J by 1 base, and 13 bases separated the two germline ends. CDR3 length: 14 residues. CDR3 sequence (DNA): TGTGCCAGCATGAGGCGAGGTAAGAACACTGAAGCTTTCTTT. It specifies CASMRRGKNTEAFF.

This clone was recorded a few times. In DNA, the CDR3 is TGCGCCAGCAGCCAAGGATTCCGGACGGCGGGTGAAGAGCAGTACTTC. As protein: CASSQGFRTAGEEQYF. V usage is TRBV4-1 and J usage is TRBJ2-7; D might be TRBD2 (5 bases). The CDR3 has 16 residues. Germline loops: CDR1 MGHRA, CDR2 YSYEKL. V was shortened by 1 base and J by 7 bases, with 20 bases between the two germline ends.

The rearrangement uses TRBV5-6 and TRBJ2-1, with D perhaps matching TRBD2 (5 bases). V was shortened by 2 bases and J by 4 bases, with 13 bases between the two germline ends. Looked up from germline, CDR1 is SGHDT and CDR2 is YYEEEE. This CDR3 is 15 amino acids long. As DNA, the CDR3 is TGTGCCAGCAGCTTTACCCACGGAGGATACAATGAGCAGTTCTTC. Translation: CASSFTHGGYNEQFF.

The rearrangement joins TRBV7-9 to TRBJ1-1; TRBD1 aligns across 7 bases. The CDR3 runs 14 residues. V shed 6 bases, J shed 0 bases, and the junction held 4 bases outside the gene matches. CDR1 and CDR2 from the germline V gene are SEHNR and FQNEAQ (reference sequence). The CDR3 sequence is CASRADRLNTEAFF. The CDR3 region has the DNA TGTGCCAGCAGGGCGGACAGGTTGAACACTGAAGCTTTCTTT.

This clone is a singleton in its sample. The V gene is TRBV6-1, the J gene TRBJ2-7; D possibly corresponds to TRBD2 (6 bases). Germline loops: CDR1 MNHNS, CDR2 SASEGT. The CDR3 sequence is 14 residues long. The V end was cut by 0 bases, the J end by 6 bases, with 12 bases between. CDR3 protein: CASSEAGGESEQYF. The CDR3, as DNA: TGTGCCAGCAGTGAAGCAGGAGGGGAGAGCGAGCAGTACTTC.

The genes are TRBV19 and TRBJ2-5, with 9 bases that match TRBD2. The V and J ends lost 3 bases and 5 bases, in that order; junction bases with no gene match: 4. Germline CDR1 LNHDA, CDR2 SQIVND (reference sequence). The length of the CDR3 is 14 residues. CDR3 sequence: CASSIPGLAETQYF. For the CDR3, the DNA is TGTGCCAGTAGTATCCCCGGACTAGCGGAGACCCAGTACTTC.

DNA of the CDR3: TGTGCCAGCAGCTTCGGGACAGGGTCCTACAATGAGCAGTTCTTC. Protein product: CASSFGTGSYNEQFF. V is TRBV7-3 and J is TRBJ2-1, with 9 bases fitting TRBD1. The trim removed 3 bases at V and 1 base at J, leaving 1 base unmatched. The CDR3 is made up of 15 amino acids. Per germline, CDR1 SGHTA and CDR2 FQGTGA.